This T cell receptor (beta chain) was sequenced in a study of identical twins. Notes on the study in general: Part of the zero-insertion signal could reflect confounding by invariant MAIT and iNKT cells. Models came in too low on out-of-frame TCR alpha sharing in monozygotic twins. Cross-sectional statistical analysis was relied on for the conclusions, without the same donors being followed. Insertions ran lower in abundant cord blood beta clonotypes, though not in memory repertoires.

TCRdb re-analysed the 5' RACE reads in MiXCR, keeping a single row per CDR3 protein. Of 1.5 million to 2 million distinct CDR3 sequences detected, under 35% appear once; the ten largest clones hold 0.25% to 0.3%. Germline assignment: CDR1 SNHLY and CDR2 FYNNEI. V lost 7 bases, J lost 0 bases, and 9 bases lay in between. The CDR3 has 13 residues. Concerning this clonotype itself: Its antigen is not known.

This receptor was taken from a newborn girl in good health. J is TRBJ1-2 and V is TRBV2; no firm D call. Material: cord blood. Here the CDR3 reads CASNRASNYGYTF. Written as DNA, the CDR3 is TGTGCCAGCAACCGGGCCTCTAACTATGGCTACACCTTC.